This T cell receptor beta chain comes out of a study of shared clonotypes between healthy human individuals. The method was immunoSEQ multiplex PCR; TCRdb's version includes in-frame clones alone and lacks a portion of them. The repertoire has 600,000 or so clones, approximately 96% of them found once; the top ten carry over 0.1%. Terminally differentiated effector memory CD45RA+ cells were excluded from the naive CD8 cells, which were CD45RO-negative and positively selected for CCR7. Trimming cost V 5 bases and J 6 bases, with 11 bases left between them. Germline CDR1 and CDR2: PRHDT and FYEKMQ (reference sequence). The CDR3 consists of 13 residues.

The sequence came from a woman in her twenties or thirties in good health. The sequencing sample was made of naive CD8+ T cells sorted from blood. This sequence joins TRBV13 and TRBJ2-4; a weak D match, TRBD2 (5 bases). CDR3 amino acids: CASSLSEGNIQYF. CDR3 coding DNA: TGTGCCAGCAGCCTATCAGAGGGAAACATTCAGTACTTC.